Listed below are T cell receptor beta chains from one sample, sequenced in a study of brain T cells in children with intractable seizures. Using immunoSEQ multiplex PCR, the repertoire was profiled, and TCRdb retains in-frame clones only, with some absent. This sample carries about 340,000 clones, 93% of them seen once, and the ten largest clones take 4.5% to 7%. Sample: peripheral blood, taken roughly 5 months after surgery. Source of these receptors: a boy younger than two with tuberous sclerosis and intractable seizures. Each CDR3 is given with its conserved first and last residue. D genes are given only for firm matches. The size entry is marked missing in some rows and otherwise reads once, few, many or a size class.

j_gene | d_gene | len | v_gene | abundance | CDR3aa | CDR3nt
TRBJ1-1 | TRBD1 | 15 | TRBV15 | - | CATSRDKGASTEAFF | TGTGCCACCAGCAGAGATAAGGGGGCAAGCACTGAAGCTTTCTTT
TRBJ2-6 | - | 16 | TRBV4-2 | - | CASSQEGHSGANVLTF | TGTGCCAGCAGCCAAGAGGGACACTCTGGGGCCAACGTCCTGACTTTC
TRBJ1-3 | - | 17 | TRBV7-9 | - | CASSLDFWTVSGNTIYF | TGTGCCAGCAGCTTAGACTTTTGGACTGTTTCTGGAAACACCATATATTTT
TRBJ1-2 | TRBD1 | 14 | TRBV6-5 | - | CASVWGQLFYGYTF | TGTGCCAGCGTGTGGGGACAGCTCTTCTATGGCTACACCTTC
TRBJ1-4 | TRBD1 | 15 | TRBV2 | - | CASRHRTGVDEKLFF | TGTGCCAGCAGACACCGGACAGGGGTAGATGAAAAACTGTTTTTT
TRBJ2-1 | TRBD2 | 18 | TRBV7-9 | - | CASSPLPRTSGRYNEQFF | TGTGCCAGCAGCCCGCTACCTAGGACTAGCGGGAGGTACAATGAGCAGTTCTTC
TRBJ1-4 | - | 13 | TRBV7-9 | - | CASSLGGGEKLFF | TGTGCCAGCAGCCTTGGAGGCGGTGAAAAACTGTTTTTT
TRBJ1-5 | - | 15 | TRBV30 | - | CAWSVPGALYQPQHF | TGTGCCTGGAGTGTTCCAGGGGCTCTCTATCAGCCCCAGCATTTT
TRBJ1-6 | - | 16 | TRBV28 | - | CASSLAALLSGSPLHF | TGTGCCAGCAGTTTAGCGGCCTTACTAAGCGGTTCACCCCTCCACTTT
TRBJ2-1 | TRBD1 | 12 | TRBV7-9 | - | CASRPRGNEQFF | TGTGCCAGCAGGCCCAGGGGGAATGAGCAGTTCTTC
TRBJ1-2 | - | 14 | TRBV19 | - | CASILGVGAYGYTF | TGTGCCAGTATATTGGGGGTTGGGGCCTATGGCTACACCTTC
TRBJ2-3 | - | 19 | TRBV2 | - | CASAIQSGQPVRGTDTQYF | TGTGCCAGCGCTATACAGTCCGGACAGCCCGTGAGGGGCACAGATACGCAGTATTTT
TRBJ2-7 | - | 13 | TRBV30 | - | CAWSLATTDEQYF | TGTGCCTGGAGTCTCGCCACGACCGACGAGCAGTACTTC
TRBJ1-1 | - | 15 | TRBV23-1 | - | CASRPPSAGVPEAFF | TGCGCCAGCAGGCCGCCCTCTGCGGGGGTCCCTGAAGCTTTCTTT
TRBJ2-7 | - | 14 | TRBV5-1 | - | CASSLVARAHEQYF | TGCGCCAGCAGCTTGGTGGCCAGGGCACACGAGCAGTACTTC
TRBJ2-1 | TRBD1 | 17 | TRBV4-1 | - | CASSQGSGRGFINEQFF | TGCGCCAGCAGCCAAGGCTCTGGCAGGGGGTTTATCAATGAGCAGTTCTTC
TRBJ1-1 | TRBD1 | 14 | TRBV30 | - | CAWSQTGLNTEAFF | TGTGCCTGGAGTCAGACAGGGCTGAACACTGAAGCTTTCTTT
TRBJ1-2 | - | 13 | TRBV4-2 | - | CASSQEHFGGYTF | TGTGCCAGCAGCCAAGAGCACTTCGGTGGCTACACCTTC
TRBJ1-2 | TRBD1 | 14 | TRBV7-9 | few | CASSSTGASMGYTF | TGTGCCAGCAGCTCTACAGGGGCGAGTATGGGCTACACCTTC
TRBJ2-5 | - | 15 | TRBV9 | - | CASSVATAREETQYF | TGTGCCAGCAGCGTAGCTACGGCCAGGGAAGAGACCCAGTACTTC
TRBJ2-5 | TRBD1 | 16 | TRBV9 | - | CASSVGGDRVQETQYF | TGTGCCAGCAGCGTAGGAGGTGACAGGGTCCAAGAGACCCAGTACTTC
TRBJ1-2 | - | 20 | TRBV9 | - | CASSVGIPLRVPQENYGYTF | TGTGCCAGCAGCGTAGGAATCCCGCTCAGGGTTCCTCAAGAAAACTATGGCTACACCTTC
TRBJ1-6 | - | 13 | TRBV5-1 | - | CASSLGGRSPLHF | TGCGCCAGCAGCTTGGGGGGCCGTTCACCCCTCCACTTT
TRBJ1-1 | TRBD1 | 15 | TRBV7-9 | - | CATTGTGGLGTEAFF | TGTGCCACTACCGGGACAGGGGGCCTGGGCACTGAAGCTTTCTTT
TRBJ2-7 | - | 14 | TRBV7-9 | - | CASSLSSRAYEQYF | TGTGCCAGCAGCTTATCTAGCAGAGCCTACGAGCAGTACTTC
TRBJ2-3 | - | 18 | TRBV7-8 | - | CASSPTPLAPDGSDTQYF | TGTGCCAGCAGCCCGACCCCATTGGCACCAGATGGCTCAGATACGCAGTATTTT
TRBJ1-4 | TRBD1 | 17 | TRBV3-1/TRBV3-2 | once | CASSQDLVVTGEEKLFF | TGTGCCAGCAGCCAAGATTTAGTTGTGACAGGGGAAGAAAAACTGTTTTTT
TRBJ2-5 | TRBD1 | 14 | TRBV13 | - | CASSPRTGEETQYF | TGTGCCAGCAGCCCGCGAACAGGGGAAGAGACCCAGTACTTC
TRBJ1-5 | TRBD1 | 15 | TRBV27 | - | CASSTTGDSNQPQHF | TGTGCCAGCAGTACCACAGGGGACAGCAATCAGCCCCAGCATTTT
TRBJ1-5 | - | 16 | TRBV3-1/TRBV3-2 | - | CASSQSQLYSNQPQHF | TGTGCCAGCAGCCAGTCACAGCTTTATAGCAATCAGCCCCAGCATTTT
TRBJ2-7 | TRBD1 | 12 | TRBV10-3 | - | CASSLDRGEQYF | TGTGCCTCCTCCCTTGACAGGGGCGAGCAGTACTTC
TRBJ2-7 | - | 17 | TRBV11-2 | - | CASSLFFPVSGQPPMYF | TGTGCCAGCAGCTTATTTTTCCCCGTTTCCGGGCAGCCGCCTATGTACTTC
TRBJ1-4 | - | 15 | TRBV6-6 | - | CASSYSYSLREKLFF | TGTGCCAGCAGTTACTCGTACAGCCTCAGGGAAAAACTGTTTTTT
TRBJ2-7 | - | 12 | TRBV11-1 | - | CASSLYSYEQYF | TGTGCCAGCAGTCTATACTCCTACGAGCAGTACTTC
TRBJ1-2 | - | 14 | TRBV30 | - | CAWSVHQGRAGYTF | TGTGCCTGGAGTGTACATCAAGGCAGGGCTGGCTACACCTTC
TRBJ1-1 | TRBD1 | 13 | TRBV6-1 | - | CASSEEGTAEAFF | TGTGCCAGCAGTGAAGAGGGGACAGCCGAAGCTTTCTTT
TRBJ2-2 | TRBD2 | 17 | TRBV2 | - | CASSDRLAGGPTGELFF | TGTGCCAGCAGTGACCGGCTAGCGGGAGGACCCACCGGGGAGCTGTTTTTT
TRBJ1-1 | - | 12 | TRBV18 | - | CASSGQYTEAFF | TGTGCCAGCTCAGGACAGTACACTGAAGCTTTCTTT
TRBJ1-1 | - | 13 | TRBV9 | once | CASSPRSVTEAFF | TGTGCCAGCAGCCCGCGAAGCGTTACTGAAGCTTTCTTT
TRBJ1-4 | - | 18 | TRBV18 | - | CASSPVIMGAVTSEKLFF | TGTGCCAGCTCACCGGTCATAATGGGGGCGGTAACCTCGGAAAAACTGTTTTTT
TRBJ1-3 | TRBD1 | 14 | TRBV18 | - | CASSPGQGQNTIYF | TGTGCCAGCTCCCCGGGACAGGGCCAAAACACCATATATTTT
TRBJ1-2 | - | 13 | TRBV28 | - | CASSGAVIYGYTF | TGTGCCAGCAGTGGGGCAGTGATCTATGGCTACACCTTC
TRBJ1-2 | TRBD1 | 15 | TRBV5-6 | - | CASSLGDRGNYGYTF | TGTGCCAGCAGCTTGGGGGACAGGGGCAACTATGGCTACACCTTC
TRBJ2-3 | TRBD2 | 19 | TRBV19 | - | CASSILGTSGGASTDTQYF | TGTGCCAGTAGTATTCTCGGGACTAGCGGGGGGGCTAGCACAGATACGCAGTATTTT
TRBJ2-7 | - | 13 | TRBV6-5 | - | CASRLDRSYEQYF | TGTGCCAGCAGACTGGACCGCTCCTACGAGCAGTACTTC
TRBJ1-6 | TRBD1 | 16 | TRBV6-5 | - | CASSYDRGRSHSPLHF | TGTGCCAGCAGTTACGACAGGGGTCGGTCGCATTCACCCCTCCACTTT
TRBJ2-6 | TRBD1 | 18 | TRBV5-6 | - | CASSLGTGSSSGANVLTF | TGTGCCAGCAGCTTGGGGACAGGGTCCTCCTCTGGGGCCAACGTCCTGACTTTC
TRBJ2-7 | - | 12 | TRBV11-3 | - | CASSGLSYEQYF | TGTGCCAGCAGCGGCCTGTCCTACGAGCAGTACTTC
TRBJ2-1 | - | 15 | TRBV27 | - | CASSSRPTAVRSQFF | TGTGCCAGCAGCTCCCGGCCGACAGCCGTCCGATCGCAGTTCTTC
TRBJ1-1 | TRBD1 | 14 | TRBV29-1 | few | CSVDVRQGLREAFF | TGCAGCGTTGATGTTAGACAGGGACTTCGCGAAGCTTTCTTT
TRBJ1-2 | - | 14 | TRBV13 | - | CASSEKPGRHGYTF | TGTGCCAGCAGCGAAAAGCCAGGGAGGCATGGCTACACCTTC